What follows are 14 T cell receptor beta chains derived from one specimen sequenced in a study of OX40 agonist ivuxolimab in advanced cancers. TCRdb's table, derived via immunoSEQ multiplex PCR, lists solely in-frame clones and lacks some. This table holds around 72,000 clones, roughly 88% found once. The material sequenced was CD4+ or CD8+ T cells sorted from blood, taken in a trial of the OX40 agonist ivuxolimab. These receptors were collected from an adult with an advanced solid tumor such as melanoma, head and neck, liver or kidney cancer.

CDR3 coding DNA: TGTGCCAGCAGCATAGACAGTAATGAAAAACTGTTTTTT. Translation gives CASSIDSNEKLFF. The V call is TRBV9, the J call TRBJ1-4; a weak D match, TRBD1 (5 bases). Trimming left V 4 bases short and J 4 bases short, with 8 bases between. Germline CDR1 reads SGDLS; CDR2 reads YYNGEE. The CDR3 runs 13 residues.

The gene calls are TRBV7-2 and TRBJ2-1, with D possibly being TRBD2 (6 bases). The CDR3 sequence is 14 residues long. Per the germline V gene, CDR1 is SGHTA and CDR2 is FQGNSA. Between the trimmed V and J ends, which lost 1 base and 5 bases, there was a span of 9 bases. The CDR3 sequence is CASSLGDSNNEQFF. The CDR3 DNA follows: TGTGCCAGCAGCTTAGGGGACTCTAACAATGAGCAGTTCTTC.

The chain employs TRBV5-1 and TRBJ2-5; 9 bases fit TRBD2. This CDR3 comprises 15 residues. V trimming: 0 bases; J trimming: 5 bases; junction bases outside the gene matches: 5. Germline loops: CDR1 SGHRS, CDR2 YFSETQ. CDR3 nucleotide sequence: TGCGCCAGCAGCTTGGTGCTAGCGGGACATGAGACCCAGTACTTC. This translates into CASSLVLAGHETQYF.

CDR3 region: CASSLAIGTEAFF. CDR3 bases: TGTGCCAGCAGCTTAGCCATAGGCACTGAAGCTTTCTTT. The rearrangement joins TRBV13 to TRBJ1-1; no reliable D call. This CDR3 has 13 residues. From germline, CDR1 is PRHDT and CDR2 FYEKMQ (reference sequence). The ends were cut back, 1 base at V and 4 bases at J, with 7 bases in the middle. Using reference TRBV13 and TRBJ1-1 for the parts outside the CDR3, the full variable domain is AAGVIQSPRHLIKEKRETATLKCYPIPRHDTVYWYQQGPGQDPQFLISFYEKMQSDKGSIPDRFSAQQFSDYHSELNMSSLELGDSALYFCASSLAIGTEAFFGQGTRLTVV.

The V and J genes are TRBV19 and TRBJ1-1; D is unresolved. Germline loops: CDR1 LNHDA, CDR2 SQIVND (reference sequence). The V and J ends lost 5 bases and 1 base respectively, with 11 bases between them. This CDR3 spans 14 amino acids. CDR3 sequence reads: CASSPRVGNTEAFF. The CDR3 bases are TGTGCCAGTAGTCCTAGGGTTGGGAACACTGAAGCTTTCTTT.

CDR3 DNA: TGTGCCAGCAGTGATGGAGGGAGTAGCAATCAGCCCCAGCATTTT. It translates to CASSDGGSSNQPQHF. The rearrangement links TRBV6-1 to TRBJ1-5; D gene ambiguous. V was shortened by 3 bases and J by 0 bases, with 9 bases between the two germline ends. CDR3 length: 15 residues. Germline CDR1 MNHNS, CDR2 SASEGT.

The gene calls are TRBV2 and TRBJ2-1, with a weak D call TRBD1 (6 bases). Germline V CDR1 and CDR2: SNHLY, FYNNEI. The V end was cut by 6 bases, the J end by 9 bases, with 15 bases between. This CDR3 region has 13 residues. The CDR3 bases are TGTGCCAGCAGAGGAACAGGGTACGGTGAGCAGTTCTTC. Its protein product is CASRGTGYGEQFF.

The chain joins TRBV2 to TRBJ1-4; D gene ambiguous. The CDR3 length is 14 residues. Germline values: CDR1 SNHLY, CDR2 FYNNEI. Trimming pared 8 bases from V and 8 bases from J, leaving 18 bases between. This CDR3 reads CASLDQFLTEKLFF. In DNA form, the CDR3 reads TGTGCCAGCCTGGACCAGTTTCTGACAGAAAAACTGTTTTTT.

This chain joins TRBV5-1 and TRBJ2-3; maybe TRBD1 (6 bases). Germline V gene lookup returns CDR1 SGHRS and CDR2 YFSETQ. Trimming removed 3 bases at V and 5 bases at J, with 10 bases between. The CDR3 consists of 13 residues. The CDR3 nucleotides read TGCGCCAGCAGCTCCCCAGGGGAAGATACGCAGTATTTT. Protein: CASSSPGEDTQYF.

This rearrangement joins TRBV5-1 to TRBJ2-6, with 7 nucleotides matching TRBD1. The CDR3 loop spans 18 amino acids. Looked up from germline, CDR1 is SGHRS and CDR2 is YFSETQ. J gave up 0 bases and V 2 bases, and 8 bases lay outside the gene matches. CDR3 residues: CASSFGTALPSGANVLTF. DNA for the CDR3: TGCGCCAGCAGCTTTGGGACAGCACTCCCCTCTGGGGCCAACGTCCTGACTTTC.

J is TRBJ2-5 and V is TRBV7-9, with 7 nucleotides matching TRBD2. The CDR3 length is 15 residues. V lost 5 bases, J lost 4 bases, and 10 bases stayed unmatched. Germline V gene data show CDR1 as SEHNR and CDR2 as FQNEAQ (reference sequence). The CDR3 bases are TGTGCCAGCAGCCCGGGGGGATACGGGTTAGAGACCCAGTACTTC. Protein sequence: CASSPGGYGLETQYF.

The V call is TRBV4-2, the J call TRBJ2-7, with D unclear. The CDR3 sequence is 13 residues long. Germline V CDR1 and CDR2: LGHNA, YNFKEQ. The germline V and J ends were trimmed by 0 bases and 7 bases, with 10 bases remaining between them. DNA of the CDR3: TGTGCCAGCAGCCAAGATATCCCAAGGGAGCAGTACTTC. This gives the protein CASSQDIPREQYF.

The chain employs TRBV11-2 and TRBJ2-4; 11 nucleotides match TRBD2. The ends lost 5 bases at V and 0 bases at J; junction bases unmatched: 6. Germline CDR1 and CDR2: SGHAT and FQNNGV. The CDR3 is 17 amino acids. CDR3 region: CASSARLAGLAKNIQYF. CDR3 bases: TGTGCCAGCAGCGCGAGACTAGCGGGGCTAGCCAAAAACATTCAGTACTTC.

The chain is built from TRBV12-5 and TRBJ1-5, with D possibly TRBD1 on 5 matching bases. Germline-derived CDR1 and CDR2 are LGHNT and FRNRAP. The length of the CDR3 is 15 residues. The V end lost 6 bases, the J end lost 7 bases, and 19 bases lay between the germline ends. CDR3: CASGESRQGGQPQHF. CDR3 bases: TGTGCTAGTGGCGAGAGCAGGCAGGGTGGCCAGCCCCAGCATTTT.